This TCR beta chain was identified in a study of blood T cell repertoires in COVID-19. Study-wide background: Some COVID-19 samples were acute and others convalescent; all came from the United States, Italy and Spain. T cells, B-cell-depleted T cells, or PBMCs supplied cDNA or gDNA.

The CDR3 sequence is 16 residues long. V dropped 4 bases and J dropped 0 bases, with 10 bases sitting between them. Germline V lookup: CDR1 MNHEY, CDR2 SVGEGT. In the source study's methods: Quantification of nucleated cells was approximated via reference gene primer amplification. TCRdb keeps only in-frame clones here, not all; method: immunoSEQ multiplex PCR. Clone size and V and J calls were adopted from that table, with D and trimming inferred from the DNA. The table includes some 89,000 clones, approximately 89% detected once. Sequences were obtained from peripheral blood. This chain links TRBV6-2 or TRBV6-3 with TRBJ2-6; D unclear. The TCR comes from a man aged 50 to 60 with acute or convalescent COVID-19. The CDR3 DNA is TGTGCCAGCAGTTCGTCCCTCTTCTCTGGGGCCAACGTCCTGACTTTC. Its translation is CASSSSLFSGANVLTF.